This T cell receptor beta chain is from a study of blood T cell repertoires in COVID-19. The overall study: The study drew acute and convalescent COVID-19 samples from the United States, Italy and Spain. T cells, B-cell-depleted T cells, or PBMCs supplied cDNA or gDNA.

This CDR3 contains 14 residues. J gave up 7 bases and V 6 bases, and 11 bases lay outside the gene matches. CDR1 and CDR2 (germline): MDHEN, SYDVKM. The authors' processing: From reference gene primer amplification, estimates of nucleated cell counts were derived. TCRdb's copy holds only in-frame clones and misses some; the assay was immunoSEQ multiplex PCR. Clone size and the V and J calls come from that table; the DNA yielded D and trimming. The table shows 150,000 to 200,000 clones, with under 85% occurring only once. This clone was seen more than once but under ten times. The TCR originated in a man aged 65 to 85 with acute or convalescent COVID-19. Sequencing was carried out using peripheral blood. The chain is built from TRBV28 and TRBJ2-7, with TRBD1 identical over 8 bases. CDR3 sequence reads: CASSHQGALTEQYF. The CDR3 region has the DNA TGTGCCAGCAGCCACCAGGGGGCCCTCACTGAGCAGTACTTC.